These T cell receptor beta chains were read from a single sample in a study of T-cell memory formation after mild COVID-19. Each CDR3 protein is one row after TCRdb ran MiXCR on the 5' RACE reads. The repertoire holds over 95,000 distinct CDR3 sequences, with about 20% as singletons. The sample was PBMCs or a T cell subset sorted from them (not recorded which). The receptors derive from a man aged 18-30 years who had mild COVID-19 (a few samples of this study predate the infection). Cell type and time point are not known. CDR3s include the opening cysteine and the closing phenylalanine or tryptophan. D genes are given only for firm matches. Clone size is shown for a subset of rows, as once, few, many or a class of expanded clone.

J	V	size	D	DNA	CDR3
TRBJ1-5	TRBV28	.	.	TGCGCCAGCAGCTTGTCAGGCGATCAGCCCCAGCATTTT	CASSLSGDQPQHF
TRBJ2-3	TRBV7-9	few	.	TGTGCCAGCAGTCCCCCGGGAGCAGATACGCAGTATTTT	CASSPPGADTQYF
TRBJ1-1	TRBV27	.	.	TGTGCCAGCGGTCCGGCGAACACTGAAGCTTTCTTT	CASGPANTEAFF
TRBJ1-1	TRBV29-1	.	.	TGCAGCGCCCGTATGAACACTGAAGCTTTCTTT	CSARMNTEAFF
TRBJ2-3	TRBV27	few	TRBD2	TGTGCCAGCAGACCCAGCGGGGGGGCCGCGGATACGCAGTATTTT	CASRPSGGAADTQYF
TRBJ2-5	TRBV5-6	few	TRBD1	TGTGCCAGCAGCTTCGGGACAGGGGTAGAGACCCAGTACTTC	CASSFGTGVETQYF
TRBJ1-5	TRBV20-1	.	.	TGCAGTGCTAGAAGGGCGGCAGGGGACAATCAGCCCCAGCATTTT	CSARRAAGDNQPQHF
TRBJ2-5	TRBV7-9	.	.	TGTGCCAGCGGAGTAGGGGAGACCCAGTACTTC	CASGVGETQYF
TRBJ1-5	TRBV7-8	few	.	TGTGCCAGCAGCTCGTTCCAGGGCCCAAGTCAGCCCCAGCATTTT	CASSSFQGPSQPQHF
TRBJ2-3	TRBV29-1	.	.	TGCTGCGTACCCTTAGATACGCAGTATTTT	CCVPLDTQYF
TRBJ2-1	TRBV3-1	few	TRBD2	TGTGCCAGCAGCCAAGGGGCTAGCGGGGGGTTAAACAATGAGCAGTTCTTC	CASSQGASGGLNNEQFF
TRBJ2-2	TRBV7-8	few	TRBD2	TGTGCCAGCAGCCGCGGGGGCGGGGAGCTGTTTTTT	CASSRGGGELFF
TRBJ1-1	TRBV27	.	TRBD1	TGTGCCAGCAGCATCGACAGGGGGAACACTGAAGCTTTCTTT	CASSIDRGNTEAFF
TRBJ2-1	TRBV7-8	.	.	TGTGCCAGCAGCCGTCGACGGGACGACAATGAGCAGTTCTTC	CASSRRRDDNEQFF
TRBJ2-3	TRBV7-9	few	.	TGTGCCAGCAGAATCGGGTCAGATACGCAGTATTTT	CASRIGSDTQYF
TRBJ2-1	TRBV23-1	few	TRBD2	TGCGCCAGCACTGTGGCGGGGGGACGGTCTAAGGATGAGCAGTTCTTC	CASTVAGGRSKDEQFF
TRBJ2-1	TRBV7-8	.	.	TGTGCCAGCAGCTTAGCGCCCGGGGCCGTGATAAATGAGCAGTTCTTC	CASSLAPGAVINEQFF
TRBJ2-1	TRBV15	.	.	TGTGCCATCGGGGGCTACAATGAGCAGTTCTTC	CAIGGYNEQFF
TRBJ2-3	TRBV7-2	.	.	TGTGCCAGCAGCTTAGCCGCGGGGTCGGTCACAGATACGCAGTATTTT	CASSLAAGSVTDTQYF
TRBJ2-7	TRBV6-2/TRBV6-3	few	.	TGTGCCAGCAGTTACCGGGGTGAGCAGTACTTC	CASSYRGEQYF
TRBJ2-5	TRBV24-1	.	.	TGTGCCACCAGTGATGGACAGTCCCCGTACCAAGAGACCCAGTACTTC	CATSDGQSPYQETQYF
TRBJ1-1	TRBV20-1	.	.	TGCAGTGCGCGGGAACAGGGATCGAACACTGAAGCTTTCTTT	CSAREQGSNTEAFF
TRBJ2-2	TRBV29-1	many	.	TGCAGCGTTGAAATGGTTGGCACCGGGGAGCTGTTTTTT	CSVEMVGTGELFF
TRBJ2-2	TRBV12-3/TRBV12-4	few	.	TGTGCCAGCAACTACAGGGCCGGGGAGCTGTTTTTT	CASNYRAGELFF
TRBJ2-7	TRBV29-1	few	.	TGCAGCGTTGTAGGTGGACAAGGGGGATACGAGCAGTACTTC	CSVVGGQGGYEQYF
TRBJ1-4	TRBV28	.	.	TGTGCCAGCAGTTTTGGTGTGTTTCGGTTTTTT	CASSFGVFRFF
TRBJ2-1	TRBV7-3	few	TRBD1	TGTGCCAGCAGCTTCGAACAGGGGACTGAGCAGTTCTTC	CASSFEQGTEQFF
TRBJ1-2	TRBV4-3	.	.	TGCGCCAGCAGTAGTCTGAAGGGGGATGGCTACACCTTC	CASSSLKGDGYTF
TRBJ1-2	TRBV4-2	few	.	TGTGCCAGCAGCCAAGATTTCGAGACAAATGGCTACACCTTC	CASSQDFETNGYTF
TRBJ1-1	TRBV29-1	once	.	TGCAGCGTTGAGGGGGGCTTCGGAGCTTTCTTT	CSVEGGFGAFF
TRBJ2-5	TRBV7-9	.	.	TGTGCCAGCAGCACCCGGGACTTAGGGGAGACCCAGTACTTC	CASSTRDLGETQYF
TRBJ1-2	TRBV12-3/TRBV12-4	.	.	TGTGCCAGCAGTTTAGGGGGGGACTATGGCTACACCTTC	CASSLGGDYGYTF
TRBJ2-1	TRBV6-5	few	.	TGTGCCAGCAGTTACGCCGGTCTTGCGGCGACCTACAATGAGCAGTTCTTC	CASSYAGLAATYNEQFF
TRBJ2-1	TRBV12-3/TRBV12-4	.	.	TGTGCCAGCAGTTTACTAGGGGGGGTGAATGAGCAGTTCTTC	CASSLLGGVNEQFF
TRBJ1-4	TRBV9	.	.	TGTGCCAGCAGCGTAGACGGAGAGCCTGAAAAACTGTTTTTT	CASSVDGEPEKLFF
TRBJ1-3	TRBV29-1	few	.	TGCAGCGTTGGGTTCTTCGGAAACACCATATATTTT	CSVGFFGNTIYF
TRBJ2-5	TRBV7-6	.	TRBD1	TGTGCCAGCAGCGGATCCGACAGGGGGGGGACCCAGTACTTC	CASSGSDRGGTQYF
TRBJ2-7	TRBV6-1	.	TRBD1	TGTGCCAGCAGTGAAGCGACAGGGACCTACGAGCAGTACTTC	CASSEATGTYEQYF
TRBJ2-3	TRBV7-9	few	.	TGTGCCAGCAGCCGGGCGAAGGCTAGCACAGATACGCAGTATTTT	CASSRAKASTDTQYF
TRBJ2-3	TRBV7-2	.	TRBD2	TGTGCCAGCAGCCATGGGACTAGCGGGGCCAGCACAGATACGCAGTATTTT	CASSHGTSGASTDTQYF
TRBJ2-7	TRBV4-1	.	TRBD2	TGCGCCAGCAGCTACATCTCTAGCGGGGGAGTTTACGAGCAGTACTTC	CASSYISSGGVYEQYF
TRBJ2-7	TRBV7-9	.	.	TGTGCCAGCAGTTGGGACCTGTACTACGAGCAGTACTTC	CASSWDLYYEQYF
TRBJ2-5	TRBV7-6	.	TRBD1	TGTGCCAGCAGCTTAGGGACAGGGACCCAAGAGACCCAGTACTTC	CASSLGTGTQETQYF
TRBJ2-5	TRBV5-6	.	.	TGTGCCAGCAGTTCCGGTTGGGGCCGGCAGACCCAGTACTTC	CASSSGWGRQTQYF
TRBJ1-5	TRBV7-2	few	.	TGTGCCAGCAGCTCAGGGGTAGGCAATCAGCCCCAGCATTTT	CASSSGVGNQPQHF
TRBJ2-1	TRBV3-1	.	.	TGTGCCAGCAGCCAAGATCAGGGGGGGCCTCGTGAGCAGTTCTTC	CASSQDQGGPREQFF
TRBJ1-2	TRBV2	.	.	TGTGCCAGCAGCCGAGGGAGGCCTAACTATGGCTACACCTTC	CASSRGRPNYGYTF
TRBJ2-7	TRBV7-9	few	.	TGTGCCAGCAGCTTAGAACTGCGCTCCTACGAGCAGTACTTC	CASSLELRSYEQYF
TRBJ2-2	TRBV24-1	.	.	TGTGCCACCGGGGCTCTAGGGGGACGCCCCGGGGAGCTGTTTTTT	CATGALGGRPGELFF
TRBJ2-1	TRBV11-2	few	.	TGTGCCAGCAGCCCTCATATCAATGAGCAGTTCTTC	CASSPHINEQFF
TRBJ2-3	TRBV7-6	.	TRBD1	TGTGCCAGCAGACAGGACAGGGCAGGCACAGATACGCAGTATTTT	CASRQDRAGTDTQYF
TRBJ1-4	TRBV5-1	few	.	TGCGCCAGCAGCTCCGGATTTGGGGAACTGTTTTTT	CASSSGFGELFF
TRBJ2-1	TRBV6-5	few	.	TGTGCCAGTAAGAAGGGGATCTACAATGAGCAGTTCTTC	CASKKGIYNEQFF